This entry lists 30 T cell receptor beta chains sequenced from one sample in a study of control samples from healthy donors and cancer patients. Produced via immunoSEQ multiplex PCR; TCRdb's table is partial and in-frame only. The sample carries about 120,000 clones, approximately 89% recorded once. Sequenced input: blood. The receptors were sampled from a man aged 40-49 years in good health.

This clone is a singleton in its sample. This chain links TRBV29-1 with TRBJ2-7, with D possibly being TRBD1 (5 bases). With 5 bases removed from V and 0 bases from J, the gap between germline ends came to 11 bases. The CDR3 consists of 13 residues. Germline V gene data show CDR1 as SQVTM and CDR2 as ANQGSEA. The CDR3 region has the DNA TGCAGCGTTTCGACAGTTAACTCCTACGAGCAGTACTTC. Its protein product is CSVSTVNSYEQYF.

Here the CDR3 reads CASTLGTVYMNTEAFF. The CDR3 DNA follows: TGTGCCAGCACCCTTGGGACAGTTTACATGAACACTGAAGCTTTCTTT. The chain employs TRBV18 and TRBJ1-1; 7 bases are shared with TRBD1. Germline assignment: CDR1 KGHSH and CDR2 LQKENI. The CDR3 contains 16 residues. V shed 8 bases, J shed 0 bases, and the junction held 12 bases outside the gene matches.

CDR3 in DNA: TGTGCCAGCAGCTTAGTGTCGGGGGGCAGAAATGAGCAGTTCTTC. Translation gives CASSLVSGGRNEQFF. The chain uses TRBV7-9 and TRBJ2-1; D might be TRBD2 (7 bases). There are 15 residues in the CDR3. Germline CDR1 SEHNR, CDR2 FQNEAQ (reference sequence). Trimming pared 1 base from V and 7 bases from J, leaving 14 bases between.

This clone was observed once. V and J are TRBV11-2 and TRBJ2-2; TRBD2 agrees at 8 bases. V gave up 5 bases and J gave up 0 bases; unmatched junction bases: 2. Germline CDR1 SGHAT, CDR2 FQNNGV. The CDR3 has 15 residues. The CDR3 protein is CASSAGGANTGELFF. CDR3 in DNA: TGTGCCAGCAGCGCCGGGGGGGCGAACACCGGGGAGCTGTTTTTT.

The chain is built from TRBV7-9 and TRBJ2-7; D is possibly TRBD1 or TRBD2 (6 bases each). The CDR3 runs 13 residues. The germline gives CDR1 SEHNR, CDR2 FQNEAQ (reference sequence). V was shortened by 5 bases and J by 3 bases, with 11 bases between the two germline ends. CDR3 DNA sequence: TGTGCCAGCAGCCGGGGGCAGTTCTACGAGCAGTACTTC. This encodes CASSRGQFYEQYF.

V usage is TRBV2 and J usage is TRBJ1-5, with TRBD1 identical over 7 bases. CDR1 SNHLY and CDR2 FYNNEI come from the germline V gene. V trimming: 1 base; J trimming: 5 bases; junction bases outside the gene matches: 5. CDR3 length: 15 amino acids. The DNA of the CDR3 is TGTGCCAGCAGTGAAGACAGGGGACTTTATCAGCCCCAGCATTTT. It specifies CASSEDRGLYQPQHF.

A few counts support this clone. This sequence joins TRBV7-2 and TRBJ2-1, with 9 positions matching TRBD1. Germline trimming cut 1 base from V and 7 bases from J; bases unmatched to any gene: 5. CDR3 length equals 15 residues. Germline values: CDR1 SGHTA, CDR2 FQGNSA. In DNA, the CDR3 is TGTGCCAGCAGCTTAGACAGGGGGCAGATGAATGAGCAGTTCTTC. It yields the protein CASSLDRGQMNEQFF.

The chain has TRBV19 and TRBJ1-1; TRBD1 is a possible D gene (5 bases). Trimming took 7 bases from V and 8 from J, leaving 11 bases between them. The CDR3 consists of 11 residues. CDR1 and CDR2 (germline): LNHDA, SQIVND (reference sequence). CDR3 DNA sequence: TGTGCCAGTACACAACAGGTGGAAGCTTTCTTT. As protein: CASTQQVEAFF.

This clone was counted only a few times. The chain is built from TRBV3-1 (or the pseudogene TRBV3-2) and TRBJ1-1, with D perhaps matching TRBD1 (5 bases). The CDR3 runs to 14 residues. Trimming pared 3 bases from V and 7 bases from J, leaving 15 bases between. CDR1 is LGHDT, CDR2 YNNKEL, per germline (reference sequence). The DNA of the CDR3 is TGTGCCAGCAGCCATACGAAAGGAGGGGTTGAAGCTTTCTTT. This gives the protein CASSHTKGGVEAFF.

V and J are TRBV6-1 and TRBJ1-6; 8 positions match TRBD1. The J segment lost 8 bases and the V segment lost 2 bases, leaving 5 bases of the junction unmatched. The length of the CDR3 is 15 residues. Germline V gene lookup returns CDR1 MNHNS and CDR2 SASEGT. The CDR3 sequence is CASSEPTGAYSPLHF. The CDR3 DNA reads TGTGCCAGCAGTGAACCGACAGGGGCCTATTCACCCCTCCACTTT.

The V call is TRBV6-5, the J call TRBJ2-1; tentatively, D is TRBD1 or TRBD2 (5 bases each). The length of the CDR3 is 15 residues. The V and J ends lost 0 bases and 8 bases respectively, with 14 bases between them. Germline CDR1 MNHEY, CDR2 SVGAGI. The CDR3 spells CASSYSGDPWDEQFF. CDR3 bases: TGTGCCAGCAGTTACTCTGGGGACCCTTGGGATGAGCAGTTCTTC.

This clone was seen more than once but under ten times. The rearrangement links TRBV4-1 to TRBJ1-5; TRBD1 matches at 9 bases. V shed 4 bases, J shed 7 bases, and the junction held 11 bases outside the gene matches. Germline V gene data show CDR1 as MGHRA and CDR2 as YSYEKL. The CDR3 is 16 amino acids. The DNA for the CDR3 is TGCGCCAGCAGCCCTACTCCGGGACAGGGAGAGCAGCCCCAGCATTTT. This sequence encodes CASSPTPGQGEQPQHF.

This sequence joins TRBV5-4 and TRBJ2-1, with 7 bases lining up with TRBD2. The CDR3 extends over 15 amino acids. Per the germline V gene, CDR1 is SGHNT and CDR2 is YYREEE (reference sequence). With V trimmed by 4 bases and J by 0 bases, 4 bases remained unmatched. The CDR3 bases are TGTGCCAGCAGCGCCGGGGGGTACTCCTACAATGAGCAGTTCTTC. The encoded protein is CASSAGGYSYNEQFF.

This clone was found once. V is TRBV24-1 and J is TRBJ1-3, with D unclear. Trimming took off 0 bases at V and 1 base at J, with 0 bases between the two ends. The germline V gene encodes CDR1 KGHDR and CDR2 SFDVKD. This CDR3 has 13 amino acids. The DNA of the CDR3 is TGTGCCACCAGTGATTTGTCTGGAAACACCATATATTTT. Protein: CATSDLSGNTIYF.

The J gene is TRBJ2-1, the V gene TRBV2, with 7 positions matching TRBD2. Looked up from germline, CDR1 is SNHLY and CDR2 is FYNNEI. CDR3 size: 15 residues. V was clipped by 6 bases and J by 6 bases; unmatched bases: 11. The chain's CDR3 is CASRKATGGLNEQFF. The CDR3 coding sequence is TGTGCCAGCAGAAAGGCCACGGGGGGACTCAATGAGCAGTTCTTC. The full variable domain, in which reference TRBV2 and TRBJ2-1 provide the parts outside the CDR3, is EPEVTQTPSHQVTQMGQEVILRCVPISNHLYFYWYRQILGQKVEFLVSFYNNEISEKSEIFDDQFSVERPDGSNFTLKIRSTKLEDSAMYFCASRKATGGLNEQFFGPGTRLTVL.

The CDR3 is CASRRVNYSGNTIYF. DNA for the CDR3: TGCGCCAGCAGAAGGGTGAATTACTCTGGAAACACCATATATTTT. V is TRBV10-1 and J is TRBJ1-3, with D unclear. Per the germline V gene, CDR1 is WNHNN and CDR2 is SYGVQD (reference sequence). Trimming removed 6 bases from V and 0 bases from J, with 12 bases in between. CDR3 length equals 15 residues.

The CDR3 nucleotides are TGTGCCAGCTCACCACAATCCCTTAGGTGGGCCACCGCCTACGAGCAGTACTTC. It codes for CASSPQSLRWATAYEQYF. V is TRBV18 and J is TRBJ2-7; D is unclear. This CDR3 comprises 18 residues. Germline CDR1 and CDR2: KGHSH and LQKENI. Trimming shortened V by 1 base and J by 2 bases, and 21 bases separated the two germline ends.

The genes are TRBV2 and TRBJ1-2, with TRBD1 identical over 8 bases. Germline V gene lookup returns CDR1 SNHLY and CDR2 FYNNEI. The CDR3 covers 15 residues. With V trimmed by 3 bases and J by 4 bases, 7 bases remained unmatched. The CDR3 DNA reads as TGTGCCAGCAGTGAGGGCAGGGGGCGGTCCTATGGCTACACCTTC. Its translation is CASSEGRGRSYGYTF. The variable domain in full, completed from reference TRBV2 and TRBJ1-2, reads EPEVTQTPSHQVTQMGQEVILRCVPISNHLYFYWYRQILGQKVEFLVSFYNNEISEKSEIFDDQFSVERPDGSNFTLKIRSTKLEDSAMYFCASSEGRGRSYGYTFGSGTRLTVV.

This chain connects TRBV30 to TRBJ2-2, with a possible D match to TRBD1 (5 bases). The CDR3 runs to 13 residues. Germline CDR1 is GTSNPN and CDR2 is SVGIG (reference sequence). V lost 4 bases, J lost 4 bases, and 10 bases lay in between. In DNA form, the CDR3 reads TGTGCCTGGATGGGGCAGGGCACCGGGGAGCTGTTTTTT. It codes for CAWMGQGTGELFF.

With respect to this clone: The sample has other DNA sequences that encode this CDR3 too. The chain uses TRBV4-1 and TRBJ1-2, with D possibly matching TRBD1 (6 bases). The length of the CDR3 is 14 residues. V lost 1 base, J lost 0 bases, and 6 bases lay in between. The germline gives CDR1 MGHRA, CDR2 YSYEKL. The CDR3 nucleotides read TGCGCCAGCAGCCAAGCAGGGGCTAACTATGGCTACACCTTC. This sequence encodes CASSQAGANYGYTF.

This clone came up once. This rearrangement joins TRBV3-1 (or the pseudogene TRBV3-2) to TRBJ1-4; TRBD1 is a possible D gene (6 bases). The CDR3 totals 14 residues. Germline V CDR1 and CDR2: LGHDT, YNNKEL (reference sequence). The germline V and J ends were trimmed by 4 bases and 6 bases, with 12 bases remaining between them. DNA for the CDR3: TGTGCCAGCAGCCCAGAGGGGGGGGATGAAAAACTGTTTTTT. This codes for CASSPEGGDEKLFF.

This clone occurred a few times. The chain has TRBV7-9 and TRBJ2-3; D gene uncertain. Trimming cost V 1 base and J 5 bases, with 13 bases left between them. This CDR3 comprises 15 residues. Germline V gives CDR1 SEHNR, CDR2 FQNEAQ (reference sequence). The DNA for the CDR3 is TGTGCCAGCAGCTTAGGCCAGACCATGGGAGATACGCAGTATTTT. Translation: CASSLGQTMGDTQYF.

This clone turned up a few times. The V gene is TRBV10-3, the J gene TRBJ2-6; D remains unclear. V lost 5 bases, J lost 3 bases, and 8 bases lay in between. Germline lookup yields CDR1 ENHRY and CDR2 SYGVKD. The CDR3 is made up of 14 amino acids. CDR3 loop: CAISSRLGANVLTF. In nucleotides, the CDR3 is TGTGCCATCAGTTCCCGTCTTGGGGCCAACGTCCTGACTTTC.

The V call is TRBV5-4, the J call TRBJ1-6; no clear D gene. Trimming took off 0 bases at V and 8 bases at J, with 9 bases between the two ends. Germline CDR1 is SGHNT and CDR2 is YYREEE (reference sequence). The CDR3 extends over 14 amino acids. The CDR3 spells CASSLGRSDSPLHF. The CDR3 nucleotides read TGTGCCAGCAGCTTGGGCAGGTCGGATTCACCCCTCCACTTT.

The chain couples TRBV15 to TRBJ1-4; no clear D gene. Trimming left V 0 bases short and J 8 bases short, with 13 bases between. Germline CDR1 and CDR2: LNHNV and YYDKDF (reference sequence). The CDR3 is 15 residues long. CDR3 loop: CATSRDSYGEEKLFF. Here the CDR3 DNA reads TGTGCCACCAGCAGAGATAGCTACGGGGAGGAAAAACTGTTTTTT.

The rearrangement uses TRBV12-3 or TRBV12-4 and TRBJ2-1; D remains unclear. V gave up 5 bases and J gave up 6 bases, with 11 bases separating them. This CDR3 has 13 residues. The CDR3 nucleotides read TGTGCCAGCAGTCCCGCCTCTATCAATGAGCAGTTCTTC. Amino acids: CASSPASINEQFF.

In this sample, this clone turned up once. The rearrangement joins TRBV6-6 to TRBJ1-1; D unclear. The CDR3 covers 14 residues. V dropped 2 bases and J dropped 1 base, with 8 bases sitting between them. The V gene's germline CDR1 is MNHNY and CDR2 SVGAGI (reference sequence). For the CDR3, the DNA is TGTGCCAGCAGTTACGTGGCAGGGAACACTGAAGCTTTCTTT. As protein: CASSYVAGNTEAFF.

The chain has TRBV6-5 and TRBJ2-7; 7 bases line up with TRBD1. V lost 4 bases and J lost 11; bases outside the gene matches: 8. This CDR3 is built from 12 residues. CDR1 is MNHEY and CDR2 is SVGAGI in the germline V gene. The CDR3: CASSFPGQVKYF. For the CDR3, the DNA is TGTGCCAGCAGTTTCCCAGGACAGGTCAAGTACTTC.

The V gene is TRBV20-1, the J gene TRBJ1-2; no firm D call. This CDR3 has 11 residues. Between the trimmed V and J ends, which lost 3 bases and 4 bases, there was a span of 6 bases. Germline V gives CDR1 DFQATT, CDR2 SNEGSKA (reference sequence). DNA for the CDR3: TGCAGTGCTAGGAAGGGCTATGGCTACACCTTC. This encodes CSARKGYGYTF.

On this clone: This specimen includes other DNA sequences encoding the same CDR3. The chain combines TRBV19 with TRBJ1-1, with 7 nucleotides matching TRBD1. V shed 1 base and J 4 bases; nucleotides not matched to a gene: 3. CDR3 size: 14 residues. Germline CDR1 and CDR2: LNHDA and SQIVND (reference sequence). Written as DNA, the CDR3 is TGTGCCAGTAGTATAGGGGCAGGGGGCACTGAAGCTTTCTTT. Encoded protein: CASSIGAGGTEAFF.